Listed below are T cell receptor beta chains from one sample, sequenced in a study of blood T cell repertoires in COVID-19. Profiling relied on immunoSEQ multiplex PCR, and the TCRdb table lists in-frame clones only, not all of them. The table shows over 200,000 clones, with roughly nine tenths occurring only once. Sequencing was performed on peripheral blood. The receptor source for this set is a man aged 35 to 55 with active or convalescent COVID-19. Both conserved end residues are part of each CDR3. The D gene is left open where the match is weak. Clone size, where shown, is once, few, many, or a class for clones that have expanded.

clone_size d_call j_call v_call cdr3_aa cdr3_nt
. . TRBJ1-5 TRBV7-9 CASSFDKIQPQHF TGTGCCAGCAGCTTCGACAAGATCCAGCCCCAGCATTTT
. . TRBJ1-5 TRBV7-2 CASSLTRDNQPQHF TGTGCCAGCAGCTTAACCCGGGATAATCAGCCCCAGCATTTT
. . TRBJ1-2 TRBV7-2 CASSLVAQGRAGYTF TGTGCCAGCAGCTTAGTAGCACAGGGTCGTGCTGGCTACACCTTC
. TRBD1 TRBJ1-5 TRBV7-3 CASSRGRIQPQHF TGTGCCAGCAGCAGGGGGCGGATTCAGCCCCAGCATTTT
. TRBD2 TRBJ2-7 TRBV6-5 CASSYSAGGHYEQYF TGTGCCAGCAGTTACTCGGCGGGGGGACACTACGAGCAGTACTTC
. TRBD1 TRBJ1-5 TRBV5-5 CASSPGTAGPQHF TGTGCCAGCAGCCCAGGGACAGCGGGGCCCCAGCATTTT
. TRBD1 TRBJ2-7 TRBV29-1 CSVDLGTGNYEQYF TGCAGCGTTGATCTTGGGACAGGGAACTACGAGCAGTACTTC
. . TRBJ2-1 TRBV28 CASSLTGYNEQFF TGTGCCAGCAGTTTAACGGGGTACAATGAGCAGTTCTTC
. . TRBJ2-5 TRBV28 CASRAEEVGETQYF TGTGCCAGCAGGGCCGAGGAGGTAGGAGAGACCCAGTACTTC
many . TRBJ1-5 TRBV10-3 CAISRDNSNQPQHF TGTGCCATCAGCCGGGACAATAGCAATCAGCCCCAGCATTTT
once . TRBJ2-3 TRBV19 CASKRLGTDTQYF TGTGCCAGTAAGAGGTTGGGCACAGATACGCAGTATTTT
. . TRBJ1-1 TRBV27 CASRFGGGAEAFF TGTGCCAGCCGGTTCGGCGGAGGGGCTGAAGCTTTCTTT
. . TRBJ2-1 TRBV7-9 CASRSQTGGYEQFF TGTGCCAGCAGGTCGCAGACCGGCGGCTATGAGCAGTTCTTC
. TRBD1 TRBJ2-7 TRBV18 CASSRQIPGTGGSYEQYF TGTGCCAGCTCACGACAAATTCCCGGGACAGGGGGATCGTACGAGCAGTACTTC
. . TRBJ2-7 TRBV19 CASSIDPAAYEQYF TGTGCCAGTAGTATAGACCCAGCGGCCTACGAGCAGTACTTC
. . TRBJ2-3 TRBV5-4 CASSLGGPADTQYF TGTGCCAGCAGCTTGGGGGGGCCGGCAGATACGCAGTATTTT
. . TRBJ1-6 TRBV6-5 CASRLGGAVGSPLHF TGTGCCAGCAGGTTAGGGGGAGCCGTGGGTTCACCCCTCCACTTT
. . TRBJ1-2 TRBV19 CASSIEAREDGYTF TGTGCCAGTAGTATAGAAGCCAGGGAGGATGGCTACACCTTC
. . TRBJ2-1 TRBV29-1 CSVEFGDSPYNEQFF TGCAGCGTTGAATTTGGTGACAGCCCCTACAATGAGCAGTTCTTC
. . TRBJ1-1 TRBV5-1 CASSLTDLRTEAFF TGCGCCAGCAGCTTGACAGACCTTCGTACTGAAGCTTTCTTT
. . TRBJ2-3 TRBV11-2 CASSLTEGADTQYF TGTGCCAGCAGCTTAACTGAGGGCGCAGATACGCAGTATTTT
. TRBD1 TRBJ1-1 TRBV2 CASGWTGSTEAFF TGTGCCAGCGGATGGACAGGGAGTACTGAAGCTTTCTTT
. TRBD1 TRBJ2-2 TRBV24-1 CATGQGSTGELFF TGTGCCACCGGACAGGGAAGCACCGGGGAGCTGTTTTTT
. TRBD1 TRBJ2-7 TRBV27 CASSSRQGPYEQYF TGTGCCAGCAGTTCCAGACAGGGGCCCTACGAGCAGTACTTC
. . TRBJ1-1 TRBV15 CATSILRGTEAFF TGTGCCACCAGCATTCTCAGGGGTACTGAAGCTTTCTTT
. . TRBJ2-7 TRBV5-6 CASSRGSSYEQYF TGTGCCAGCAGCAGGGGAAGCTCCTACGAGCAGTACTTC
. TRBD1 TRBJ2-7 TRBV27 CASSPDRGYEQYF TGTGCCAGCAGTCCGGACAGGGGATACGAGCAGTACTTC
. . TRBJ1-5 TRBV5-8 CASSSSLPQHF TGTGCCAGCAGCTCCAGTTTGCCCCAGCATTTT
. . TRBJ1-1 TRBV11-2 CASSPGGNTEAFF TGTGCCAGCAGCCCCGGCGGGAACACTGAAGCTTTCTTT
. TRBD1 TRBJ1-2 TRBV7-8 CASSLGRGPGYGYTF TGTGCCAGCAGCTTAGGTAGGGGGCCCGGCTATGGCTACACCTTC
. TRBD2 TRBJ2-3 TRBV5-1 CASSAQRDGGNYTQYF TGCGCCAGCAGCGCCCAGCGGGACGGAGGCAACTATACGCAGTATTTT
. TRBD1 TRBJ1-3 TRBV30 CAWSVGTGSSGNTIYF TGTGCCTGGAGTGTAGGGACAGGCTCCTCTGGAAACACCATATATTTT
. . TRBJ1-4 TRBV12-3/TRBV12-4 CASSISLVEKLFF TGTGCCAGCAGTATATCCCTGGTAGAGAAACTGTTTTTT
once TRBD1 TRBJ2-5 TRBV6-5 CASSYFQGAETQYF TGTGCCAGCAGTTACTTCCAGGGGGCAGAGACCCAGTACTTC
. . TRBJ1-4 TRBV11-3 CASSPGQGSGEKLFF TGTGCCAGCAGCCCCGGGCAGGGATCGGGTGAAAAACTGTTTTTT
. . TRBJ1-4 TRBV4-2 CASSQVVANEKLFF TGTGCCAGCAGCCAAGTTGTCGCTAATGAAAAACTGTTTTTT
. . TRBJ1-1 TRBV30 CAWSAGRALNTEAFF TGTGCCTGGAGTGCCGGGAGGGCACTGAACACTGAAGCTTTCTTT
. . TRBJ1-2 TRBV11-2 CASSKSEGDRDYTF TGTGCCAGCAGCAAAAGCGAGGGAGATAGAGACTACACCTTC
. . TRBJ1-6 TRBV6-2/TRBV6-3 CASSYGGSGSPLHF TGTGCCAGCAGTTACGGAGGTAGCGGTTCACCCCTCCACTTT
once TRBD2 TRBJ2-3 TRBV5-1 CASSPLSGGAPTDTQYF TGCGCCAGCAGCCCCCTTAGCGGGGGGGCCCCGACAGATACGCAGTATTTT
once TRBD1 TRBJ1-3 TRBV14 CASSQSGTGDSVSGNTIYF TGTGCCAGCAGCCAATCCGGGACAGGGGATTCGGTCTCTGGAAACACCATATATTTT
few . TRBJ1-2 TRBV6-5 CASSYGGRHQNYGYTF TGTGCCAGCAGTTACGGAGGGAGACACCAGAACTATGGCTACACCTTC
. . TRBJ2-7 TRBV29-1 CSVVGSSYEQYF TGCAGCGTTGTTGGTAGCTCCTACGAGCAGTACTTC
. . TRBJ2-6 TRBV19 CASSNTGSGANVLTF TGTGCCAGTAGTAATACAGGCTCTGGGGCCAACGTCCTGACTTTC
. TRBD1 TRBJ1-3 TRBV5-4 CASSFMLQGSGNTIYF TGTGCCAGCAGCTTTATGTTACAGGGGTCTGGAAACACCATATATTTT
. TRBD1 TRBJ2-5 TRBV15 CATSTSGTAQETQYF TGTGCCACCAGCACCTCCGGGACAGCTCAAGAGACCCAGTACTTC
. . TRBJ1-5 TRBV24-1 CATSDFWGESLPQHF TGTGCCACCAGTGATTTCTGGGGGGAGTCCCTGCCCCAGCATTTT
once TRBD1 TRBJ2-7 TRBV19 CASSITGGYEQYF TGTGCCAGTAGTATCACAGGGGGCTACGAGCAGTACTTC
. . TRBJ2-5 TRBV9 CASSVGTQGETQYF TGTGCCAGCAGCGTAGGAACCCAGGGGGAGACCCAGTACTTC
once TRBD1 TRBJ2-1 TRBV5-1 CASSPGQGLNEQFF TGCGCCAGCAGCCCGGGACAGGGGCTGAATGAGCAGTTCTTC